Below, one T cell receptor (beta chain) is given with its context. Other DNA sequences in the sample encode the same CDR3. Germline V gene data show CDR1 as KGHDR and CDR2 as SFDVKD. CDR3 length equals 13 residues. After removal of 7 bases from V and 7 bases from J, the junction contained 3 bases not matched to a gene. The data stem from a study of blood T cell repertoires in COVID-19. Clones were read by immunoSEQ multiplex PCR, and TCRdb kept only the in-frame ones, dropping some. The top ten hold roughly 2.7% of the sample, which has under 200,000 clones, about 83% seen once. Followed over time, Seattle patients had been enrolled while infection was active.

The sequence was collected from a woman at least 80 years old with COVID-19, enrolled during active disease. The V and J genes are TRBV24-1 and TRBJ1-5, with TRBD1 matching 10 bases. Material for sequencing was peripheral blood. CDR3 nucleotide sequence: TGTGCCACCAGCCAGACAGGGGGCCAGCCCCAGCATTTT. It is translated as CATSQTGGQPQHF.